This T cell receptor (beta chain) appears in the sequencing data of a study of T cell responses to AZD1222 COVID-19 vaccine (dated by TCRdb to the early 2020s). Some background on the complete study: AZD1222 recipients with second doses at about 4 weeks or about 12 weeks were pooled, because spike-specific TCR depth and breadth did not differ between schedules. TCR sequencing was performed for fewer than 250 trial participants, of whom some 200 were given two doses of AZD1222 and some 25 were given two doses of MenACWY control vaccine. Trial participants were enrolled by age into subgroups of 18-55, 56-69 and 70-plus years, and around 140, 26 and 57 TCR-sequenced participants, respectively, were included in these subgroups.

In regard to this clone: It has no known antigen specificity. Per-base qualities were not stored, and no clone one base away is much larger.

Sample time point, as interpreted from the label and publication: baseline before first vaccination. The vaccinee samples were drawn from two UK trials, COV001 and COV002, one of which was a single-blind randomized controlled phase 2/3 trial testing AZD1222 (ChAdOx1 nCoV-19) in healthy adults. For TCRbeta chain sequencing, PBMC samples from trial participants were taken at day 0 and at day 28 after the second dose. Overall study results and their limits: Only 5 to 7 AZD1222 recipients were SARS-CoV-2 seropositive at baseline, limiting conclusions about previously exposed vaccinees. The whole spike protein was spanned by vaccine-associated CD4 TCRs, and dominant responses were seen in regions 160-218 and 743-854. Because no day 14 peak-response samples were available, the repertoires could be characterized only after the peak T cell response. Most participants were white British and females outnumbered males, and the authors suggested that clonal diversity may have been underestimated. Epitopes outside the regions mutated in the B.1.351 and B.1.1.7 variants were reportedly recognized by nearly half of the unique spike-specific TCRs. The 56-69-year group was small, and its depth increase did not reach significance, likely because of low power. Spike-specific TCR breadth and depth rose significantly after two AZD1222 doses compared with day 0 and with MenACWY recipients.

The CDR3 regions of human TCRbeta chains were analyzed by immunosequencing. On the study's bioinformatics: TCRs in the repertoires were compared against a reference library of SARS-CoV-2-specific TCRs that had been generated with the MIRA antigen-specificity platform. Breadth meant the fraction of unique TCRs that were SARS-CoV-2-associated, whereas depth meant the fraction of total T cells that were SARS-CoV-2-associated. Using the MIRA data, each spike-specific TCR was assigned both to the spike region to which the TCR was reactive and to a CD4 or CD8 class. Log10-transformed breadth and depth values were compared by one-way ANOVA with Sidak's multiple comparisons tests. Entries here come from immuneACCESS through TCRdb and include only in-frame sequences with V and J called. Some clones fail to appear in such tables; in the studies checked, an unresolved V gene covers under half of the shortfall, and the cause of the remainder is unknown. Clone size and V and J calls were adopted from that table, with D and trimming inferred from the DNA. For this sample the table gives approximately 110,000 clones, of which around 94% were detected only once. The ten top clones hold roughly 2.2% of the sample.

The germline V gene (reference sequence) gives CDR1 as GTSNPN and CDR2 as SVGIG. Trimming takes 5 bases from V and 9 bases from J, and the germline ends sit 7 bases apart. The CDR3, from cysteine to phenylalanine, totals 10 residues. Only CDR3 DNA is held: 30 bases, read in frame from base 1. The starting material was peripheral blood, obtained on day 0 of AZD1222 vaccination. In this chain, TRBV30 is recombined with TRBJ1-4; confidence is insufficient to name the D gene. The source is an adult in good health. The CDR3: CAWGGQKLFF. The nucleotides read TGTGCCTGGGGAGGTCAAAAACTGTTTTTT.